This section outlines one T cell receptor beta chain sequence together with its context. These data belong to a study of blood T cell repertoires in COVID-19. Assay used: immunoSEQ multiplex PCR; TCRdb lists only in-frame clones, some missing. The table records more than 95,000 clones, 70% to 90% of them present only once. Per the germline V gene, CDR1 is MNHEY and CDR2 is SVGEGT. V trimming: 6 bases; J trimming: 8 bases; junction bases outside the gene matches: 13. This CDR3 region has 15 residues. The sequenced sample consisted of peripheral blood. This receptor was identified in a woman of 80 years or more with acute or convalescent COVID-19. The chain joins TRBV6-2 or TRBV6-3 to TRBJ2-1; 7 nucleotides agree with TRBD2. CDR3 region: CASSPTGGSSYEQFF. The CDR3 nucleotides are TGTGCCAGCAGCCCAACCGGCGGGAGTAGCTATGAGCAGTTCTTC.